The sample holds many counts of the clone carrying this T cell receptor beta chain. Its specificity is unknown. Exclusion applied to patients with other autoimmune diseases, uncontrolled infections, pregnancy or lactation. These data originate in a study of Graves' ophthalmopathy and Graves' hyperthyroidism. The study amplified TCR beta CDR3 regions using RNA transcripts. RT-PCR was first run with HTBI primers, then multiplex PCR in a second round. MiXCR, run by TCRdb on the multiplex PCR reads, gives a single entry per CDR3 protein. This sample has 350,000 or so distinct CDR3 sequences, with roughly 15% found just once. Notes on the study in general: The majority of expanded thyroid clonotypes above 0.001 frequency also occurred in blood.

The V end lost 8 bases, the J end lost 3 bases, and 11 bases lay between the germline ends. The CDR3 is made up of 12 amino acids. From germline, CDR1 is MNHNS and CDR2 SASEGT. The chain carries TRBV6-1 and TRBJ2-7; TRBD2 might be the D (6 bases). Sequencing was done on a sample of peripheral blood. The receptor was derived from an adult man with Graves' ophthalmopathy. CDR3 amino acids: CASRDLDYEQYF. The CDR3 DNA follows: TGTGCCAGCCGGGACTTGGACTACGAGCAGTACTTC.